This T cell receptor beta chain was recovered during a study of T cell responses to AZD1222 COVID-19 vaccine. Study-wide findings and caveats: At baseline, just 6 or 7 AZD1222 recipients tested seropositive. Receipt of two AZD1222 doses was followed by a rise in Spike-specific TCR breadth and depth.

TCRdb's table, derived via immunoSEQ multiplex PCR, lists solely in-frame clones and lacks some. This table has 120,000 or so clones, 88% appearing once. Germline V lookup: CDR1 MDHEN, CDR2 SYDVKM. Deletions cut 6 bases from V and 0 bases from J, with 11 bases between. There are 14 residues in the CDR3. Concerning this clone itself: The antigen remains undetermined.

The sample was peripheral blood, taken on day 0 of AZD1222 vaccination. The V call is TRBV28, the J call TRBJ1-1, with D possibly matching TRBD1 (5 bases). The TCR sequence derives from an adult in good health. The CDR3 DNA reads as TGTGCCAGCAGAGTAGACAGTATGAACACTGAAGCTTTCTTT. Its translation: CASRVDSMNTEAFF.